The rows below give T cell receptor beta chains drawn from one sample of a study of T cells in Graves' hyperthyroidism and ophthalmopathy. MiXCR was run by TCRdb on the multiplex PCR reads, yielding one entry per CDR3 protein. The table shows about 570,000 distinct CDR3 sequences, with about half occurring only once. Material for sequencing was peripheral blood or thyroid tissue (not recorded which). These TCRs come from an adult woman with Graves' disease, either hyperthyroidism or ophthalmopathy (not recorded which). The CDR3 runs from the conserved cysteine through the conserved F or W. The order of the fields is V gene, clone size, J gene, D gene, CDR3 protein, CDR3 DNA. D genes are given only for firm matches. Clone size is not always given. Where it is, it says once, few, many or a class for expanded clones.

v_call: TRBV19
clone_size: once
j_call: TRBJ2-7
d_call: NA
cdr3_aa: CASSSVGGTGQYF
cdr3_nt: TGTGCCAGTAGTAGCGTGGGGGGCACTGGGCAGTACTTC

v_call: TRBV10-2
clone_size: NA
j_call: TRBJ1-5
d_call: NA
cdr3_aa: CASSWTVNQPQHF
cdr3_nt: TGCGCCAGCAGTTGGACAGTAAATCAGCCCCAGCATTTT

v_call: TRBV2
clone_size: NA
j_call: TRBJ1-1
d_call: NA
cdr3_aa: CASSDGREVPEAFF
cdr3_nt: TGTGCCAGCAGTGATGGCAGGGAAGTCCCTGAAGCTTTCTTT

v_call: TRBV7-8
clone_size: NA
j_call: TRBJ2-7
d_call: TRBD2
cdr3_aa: CASLTGLAGYEQYF
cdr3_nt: TGTGCCAGCCTGACGGGACTAGCGGGCTACGAGCAGTACTTC

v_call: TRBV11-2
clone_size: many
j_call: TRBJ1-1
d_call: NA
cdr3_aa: CASSPTHEAFF
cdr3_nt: TGTGCCAGCAGCCCGACCCATGAAGCTTTCTTT

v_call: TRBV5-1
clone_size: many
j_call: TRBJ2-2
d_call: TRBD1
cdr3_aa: CASSLQGPTGELFF
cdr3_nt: TGCGCCAGCAGCTTACAGGGGCCCACCGGGGAGCTGTTTTTT

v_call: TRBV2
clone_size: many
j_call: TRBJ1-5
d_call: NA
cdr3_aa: CASKDRINQPQHF
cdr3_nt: TGTGCCAGCAAGGACAGAATCAATCAGCCCCAGCATTTT

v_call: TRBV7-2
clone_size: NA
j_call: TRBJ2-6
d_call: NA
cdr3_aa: CASSEQGRGANVLTF
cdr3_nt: TGTGCCAGCAGCGAACAGGGTCGTGGGGCCAACGTCCTGACTTTC

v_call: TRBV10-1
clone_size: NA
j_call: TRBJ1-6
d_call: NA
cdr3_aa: CASSESNGDGSPLHF
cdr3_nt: TGCGCCAGCAGTGAGTCGAACGGAGACGGATCACCCCTCCACTTT

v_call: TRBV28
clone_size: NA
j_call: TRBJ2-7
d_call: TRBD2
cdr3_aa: CASEKENLAGGPLYEQYF
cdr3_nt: TGTGCCAGCGAGAAGGAGAACCTAGCGGGAGGACCCCTCTACGAGCAGTACTTC

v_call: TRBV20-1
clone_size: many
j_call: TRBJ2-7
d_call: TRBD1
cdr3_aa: CSASDDRGGGEQYF
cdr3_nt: TGCAGTGCTAGCGATGACAGGGGGGGCGGCGAGCAGTACTTC

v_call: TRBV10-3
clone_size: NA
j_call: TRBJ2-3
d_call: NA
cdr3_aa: CAISESRDPSTDTQYF
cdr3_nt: TGTGCCATCAGTGAGAGTCGGGATCCTAGCACAGATACGCAGTATTTT

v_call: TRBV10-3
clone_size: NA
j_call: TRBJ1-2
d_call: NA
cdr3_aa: CAISERIGSNYGYTF
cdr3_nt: TGTGCCATCAGTGAAAGAATAGGCTCTAACTATGGCTACACCTTC

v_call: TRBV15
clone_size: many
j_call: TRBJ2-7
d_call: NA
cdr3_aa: CATSTGGYEQYF
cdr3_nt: TGTGCCACCAGCACCGGGGGATACGAGCAGTACTTC

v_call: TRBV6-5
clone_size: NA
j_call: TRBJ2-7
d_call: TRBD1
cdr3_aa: CASIGTGEVSEQYF
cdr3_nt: TGTGCCAGCATCGGGACAGGGGAAGTTTCCGAGCAGTACTTC

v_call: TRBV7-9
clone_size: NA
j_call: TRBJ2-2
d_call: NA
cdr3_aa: CASSLGFGNGELFF
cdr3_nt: TGTGCCAGCAGCTTAGGGTTCGGGAACGGGGAGCTGTTTTTT

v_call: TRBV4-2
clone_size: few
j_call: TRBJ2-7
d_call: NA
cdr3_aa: CASSQDQVNRNEQYF
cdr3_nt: TGTGCCAGCAGCCAAGATCAGGTAAACAGGAACGAGCAGTACTTC

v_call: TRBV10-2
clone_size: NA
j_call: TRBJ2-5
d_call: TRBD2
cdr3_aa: CASQISGSYQETQYF
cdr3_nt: TGCGCCAGCCAAATTAGCGGGTCGTACCAAGAGACCCAGTACTTC

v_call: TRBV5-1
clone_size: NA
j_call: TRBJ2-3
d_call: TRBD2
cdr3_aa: CASESGSGTDTQYF
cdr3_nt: TGCGCCAGCGAAAGCGGGAGTGGAACAGATACGCAGTATTTT

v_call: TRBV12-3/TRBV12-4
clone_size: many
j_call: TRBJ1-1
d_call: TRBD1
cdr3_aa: CASRTGESAEAFF
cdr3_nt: TGTGCCAGCAGGACAGGGGAGTCGGCTGAAGCTTTCTTT

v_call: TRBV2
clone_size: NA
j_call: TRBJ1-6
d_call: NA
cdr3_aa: CASRGHGTNNSPLHF
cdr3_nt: TGTGCCAGCAGGGGCCACGGAACGAATAATTCACCCCTCCACTTT

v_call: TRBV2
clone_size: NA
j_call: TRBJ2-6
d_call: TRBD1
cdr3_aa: CASSQQGAGANVLTF
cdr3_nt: TGTGCCAGTAGTCAACAGGGGGCTGGGGCCAACGTTCTGACTTTC

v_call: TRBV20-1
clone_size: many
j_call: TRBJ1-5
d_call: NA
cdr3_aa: CSARTDGNQPQHF
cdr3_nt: TGCAGTGCTAGAACCGACGGCAATCAGCCCCAGCATTTT

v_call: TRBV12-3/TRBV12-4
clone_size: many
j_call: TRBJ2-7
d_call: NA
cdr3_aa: CASSSSEGLYEQYF
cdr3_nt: TGTGCCAGCAGCTCTTCGGAGGGGCTTTACGAGCAGTACTTC

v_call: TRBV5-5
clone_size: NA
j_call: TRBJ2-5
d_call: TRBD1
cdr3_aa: CASSLGTGPYETQYF
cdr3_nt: TGTGCCAGCAGCTTAGGGACAGGGCCGTACGAGACCCAGTACTTC

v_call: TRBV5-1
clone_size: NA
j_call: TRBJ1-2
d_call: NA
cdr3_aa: CASSRWGGYTF
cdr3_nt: TGCGCCAGCAGCCGCTGGGGTGGCTACACCTTC

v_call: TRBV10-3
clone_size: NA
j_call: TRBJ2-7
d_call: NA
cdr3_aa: CAIQEVGPYEQYF
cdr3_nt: TGTGCCATCCAAGAAGTCGGACCTTACGAGCAGTACTTC

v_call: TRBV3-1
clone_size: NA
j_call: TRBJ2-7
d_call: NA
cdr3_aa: CASSALRYEQYF
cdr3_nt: TGTGCCAGCAGCGCCTTACGCTACGAGCAGTACTTC

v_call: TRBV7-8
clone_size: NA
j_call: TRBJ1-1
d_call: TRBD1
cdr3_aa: CASSTIPGQGNTEAFF
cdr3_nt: TGTGCCAGCAGCACAATACCGGGACAGGGAAACACTGAAGCTTTCTTT

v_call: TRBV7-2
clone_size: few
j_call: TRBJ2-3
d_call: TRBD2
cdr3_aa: CASSPSGISTDTQYF
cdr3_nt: TGTGCCAGCAGTCCTAGCGGGATTAGCACAGATACGCAGTATTTT

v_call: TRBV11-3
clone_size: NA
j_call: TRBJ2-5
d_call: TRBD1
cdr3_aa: CASSLDGDRETQYF
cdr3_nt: TGTGCCAGCAGCTTAGATGGGGACAGGGAGACCCAGTACTTC

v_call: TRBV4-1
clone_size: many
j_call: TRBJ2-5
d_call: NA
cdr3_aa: CASSSLPDRRDETQYF
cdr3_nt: TGCGCCAGCAGCTCCCTCCCAGACAGGAGGGACGAGACCCAGTACTTC

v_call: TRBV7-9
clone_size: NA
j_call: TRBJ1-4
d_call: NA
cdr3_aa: CASSPGAGRAEKLFF
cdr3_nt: TGTGCCAGCAGCCCAGGGGCAGGGCGCGCTGAAAAACTGTTTTTT

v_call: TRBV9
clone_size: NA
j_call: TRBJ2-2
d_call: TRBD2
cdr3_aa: CASSPTSGAGELFF
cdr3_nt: TGTGCCAGCAGCCCTACTAGCGGGGCCGGGGAGCTGTTTTTT

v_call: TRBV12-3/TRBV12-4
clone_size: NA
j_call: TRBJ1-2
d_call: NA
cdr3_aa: CASTPLGAGNTF
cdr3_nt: TGTGCCAGCACCCCTCTCGGGGCTGGAAACACCTTC

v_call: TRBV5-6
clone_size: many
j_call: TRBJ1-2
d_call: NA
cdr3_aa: CASSRDFNYGYTF
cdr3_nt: TGTGCCAGCAGCCGGGACTTTAACTATGGCTACACCTTC

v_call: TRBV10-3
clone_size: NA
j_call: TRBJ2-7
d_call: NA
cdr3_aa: CAISESTVEQYF
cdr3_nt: TGTGCCATCAGTGAGTCGACAGTCGAGCAGTACTTC

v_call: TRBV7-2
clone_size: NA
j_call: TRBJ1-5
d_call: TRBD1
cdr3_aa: CASSLATGGRPQHF
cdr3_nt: TGTGCCAGCAGCTTAGCGACAGGGGGCAGGCCCCAGCATTTT

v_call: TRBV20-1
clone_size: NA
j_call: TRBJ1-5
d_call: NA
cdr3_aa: CSAETTPYQPQHF
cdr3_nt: TGCAGTGCAGAGACGACACCGTACCAGCCCCAGCATTTT

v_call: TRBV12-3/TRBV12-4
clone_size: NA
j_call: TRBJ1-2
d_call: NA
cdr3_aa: CASSLVGAGKRRENGYTF
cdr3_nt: TGTGCCAGCAGTTTAGTTGGCGCTGGGAAAAGGAGGGAGAATGGCTACACCTTC

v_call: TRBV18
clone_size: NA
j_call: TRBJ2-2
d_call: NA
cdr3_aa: CASSPWTEFTGELFF
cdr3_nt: TGTGCCAGCTCACCGTGGACAGAGTTCACCGGGGAGCTGTTTTTT

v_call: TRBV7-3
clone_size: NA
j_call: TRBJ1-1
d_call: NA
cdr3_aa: CASSLSGAQAFF
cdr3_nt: TGTGCCAGCAGCCTAAGCGGGGCGCAGGCTTTCTTT

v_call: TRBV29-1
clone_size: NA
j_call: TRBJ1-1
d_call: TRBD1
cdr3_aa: CSGSQGGTEAFF
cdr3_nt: TGCAGCGGGTCTCAGGGGGGGACTGAAGCTTTCTTT

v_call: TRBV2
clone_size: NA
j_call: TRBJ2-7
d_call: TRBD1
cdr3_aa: CATEGQFSEQYF
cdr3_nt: TGTGCCACCGAGGGACAGTTTTCCGAGCAGTACTTC

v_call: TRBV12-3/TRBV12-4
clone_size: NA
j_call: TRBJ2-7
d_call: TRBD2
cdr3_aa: CASRPLLAGIEQYF
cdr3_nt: TGTGCCAGCAGACCCCTACTAGCGGGCATCGAGCAGTACTTC

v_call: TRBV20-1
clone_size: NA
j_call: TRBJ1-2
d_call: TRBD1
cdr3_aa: CSARAAGGRGYTF
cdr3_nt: TGCAGTGCTAGAGCCGCAGGGGGCCGGGGCTACACCTTC

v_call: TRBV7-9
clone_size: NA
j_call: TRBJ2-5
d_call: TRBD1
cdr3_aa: CASSPRGNTQYF
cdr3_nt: TGTGCCAGCAGCCCCAGGGGGAACACCCAGTACTTC

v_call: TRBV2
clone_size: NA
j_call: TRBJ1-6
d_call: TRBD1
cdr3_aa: CASSWTGGGWTLHF
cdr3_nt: TGTGCCAGCAGTTGGACAGGGGGCGGCTGGACCCTCCACTTT

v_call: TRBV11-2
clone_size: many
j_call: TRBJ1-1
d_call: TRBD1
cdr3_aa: CASSFPPGGQLEAFF
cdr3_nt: TGTGCCAGCAGCTTCCCCCCTGGGGGACAGCTCGAAGCTTTCTTT

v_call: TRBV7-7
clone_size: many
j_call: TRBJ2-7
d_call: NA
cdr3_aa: CASSPSDSFYEQYF
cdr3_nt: TGTGCTAGCAGCCCGTCGGACAGCTTCTACGAGCAGTACTTC

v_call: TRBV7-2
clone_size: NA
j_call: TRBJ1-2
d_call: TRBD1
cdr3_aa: CASSRVTGVDGYTF
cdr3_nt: TGTGCCAGCAGCAGAGTGACAGGGGTTGACGGCTACACCTTC

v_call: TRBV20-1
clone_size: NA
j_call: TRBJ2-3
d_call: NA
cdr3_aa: CSAQTYGVGDTQYF
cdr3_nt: TGCAGTGCCCAAACGTACGGGGTGGGGGATACGCAGTATTTT

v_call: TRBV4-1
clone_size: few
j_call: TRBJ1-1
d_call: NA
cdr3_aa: CASSQDIATEAFF
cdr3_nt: TGCGCCAGCAGCCAAGATATAGCTACTGAAGCTTTCTTT